These 3 T cell receptor beta chains were sequenced from one sample in a study of shared clonotypes between healthy human individuals. The assay was immunoSEQ multiplex PCR, and TCRdb's table has in-frame clones only and misses some. Among around 2.5 million clones listed, 93% were seen once. The sequenced material came from naive CD4+ T cells from PBMCs. Subset specified: CD45RA+ positively selected. All receptors come from a man aged 18 to 29 in good health. Some clones in this sample may be carry-over from other donors' samples.

Notes on this clone: Other nucleotide sequences in the sample specify the same CDR3. The chain is built from TRBV5-1 and TRBJ2-6; D uncertain. V was shortened by 4 bases and J by 0 bases, with 5 bases between the two germline ends. Germline assignment: CDR1 SGHRS and CDR2 YFSETQ. The CDR3 has 14 amino acids. The CDR3 sequence: CASSGISGANVLTF. CDR3 DNA sequence: TGCGCCAGCAGCGGAATCTCTGGGGCCAACGTCCTGACTTTC.

The rearrangement uses TRBV7-2 and TRBJ2-7, with D possibly TRBD2 on 6 matching bases. V lost 6 bases, J lost 0 bases, and 12 bases lay in between. Per germline, CDR1 SGHTA and CDR2 FQGNSA. This CDR3 has 14 amino acids. The CDR3 DNA reads as TGTGCCAGCAGATCATTCGGGGGCTCCTACGAGCAGTACTTC. The encoded protein is CASRSFGGSYEQYF.

The chain combines TRBV28 with TRBJ1-5; 7 bases are a match to TRBD1. V gave up 7 bases and J gave up 6 bases; unmatched junction bases: 9. CDR1 is MDHEN and CDR2 is SYDVKM in the germline V gene. The CDR3 covers 14 residues. CDR3 residues: CASTPGTDLQPQHF. CDR3 nucleotide sequence: TGTGCCAGCACCCCTGGGACAGATCTTCAGCCCCAGCATTTT. Variable domain in full (rest from reference TRBV28 and TRBJ1-5): DVKVTQSSRYLVKRTGEKVFLECVQDMDHENMFWYRQDPGLGLRLIYFSYDVKMKEKGDIPEGYSVSREKKERFSLILESASTNQTSMYLCASTPGTDLQPQHFGDGTRLSIL.